Each of the 21 T cell receptor beta chains below was sequenced from the same sample in a study of blood T cell repertoires in COVID-19. Some clones are missing from TCRdb's copy, which holds only in-frame ones; the method was immunoSEQ multiplex PCR. Among roughly 100,000 clones listed, about 89% were seen once. The sample comprised peripheral blood. The receptors were sampled from a man between 45 and 60 years old with acute or convalescent COVID-19.

This chain joins TRBV28 and TRBJ1-2; 7 positions agree with TRBD1. Germline CDR1 and CDR2: MDHEN and SYDVKM. This CDR3 is built from 14 residues. V gave up 6 bases and J gave up 2 bases; unmatched junction bases: 6. The CDR3 nucleotides are TGTGCCAGCAGGTCACAGGGGACGAACTATGGCTACACCTTC. Its translation is CASRSQGTNYGYTF.

This clone has only one observation. The gene calls are TRBV7-3 and TRBJ2-1; tentatively, D is TRBD2 (5 bases). CDR1 and CDR2 from the germline V gene are SGHTA and FQGTGA. The CDR3 has 16 residues. Trimming left V 3 bases short and J 0 bases short, with 12 bases between. In DNA form, the CDR3 reads TGTGCCAGCAGCTTTACGAGTAGCGTCTCCTACAATGAGCAGTTCTTC. Protein sequence: CASSFTSSVSYNEQFF.

This clone was detected only once. This chain connects TRBV13 to TRBJ2-7; a weak D match, TRBD1 (6 bases). CDR3 length: 14 residues. Trimming left V 5 bases short and J 4 bases short, with 15 bases between. Germline V gene lookup returns CDR1 PRHDT and CDR2 FYEKMQ (reference sequence). CDR3 nucleotides: TGTGCCAGCAGCCCCAGGGGAAGTCCGTACGAGCAGTACTTC. Translated, it gives CASSPRGSPYEQYF.

The chain combines TRBV5-6 with TRBJ1-1; 9 bases match TRBD1. The CDR3 loop spans 15 amino acids. The germline gives CDR1 SGHDT, CDR2 YYEEEE. The J segment lost 4 bases and the V segment lost 2 bases, leaving 6 bases of the junction unmatched. The CDR3 loop reads CASSLETGGFTEAFF. CDR3 coding DNA: TGTGCCAGCAGCTTAGAGACAGGGGGTTTCACTGAAGCTTTCTTT.

The chain couples TRBV2 to TRBJ2-1; D might be TRBD2 (5 bases). The V and J ends lost 1 base and 10 bases respectively, with 11 bases between them. This CDR3 is 13 amino acids long. CDR1 is SNHLY, CDR2 FYNNEI, per germline. In DNA, the CDR3 is TGTGCCAGCAGTGAAGACCTAGCACAGGAGCAGTTCTTC. The encoded protein is CASSEDLAQEQFF.

Details on this clone: Germline is not matched at one junction end, which may reflect a read error. The V call is TRBV6-1, the J call TRBJ1-3; no clear D. The germline V gene has CDR1 MNHNS and CDR2 SASEGT. The length of the CDR3 is 14 residues. The CDR3: CASSESPSRNTIYF. As DNA, the CDR3 is TGTGCCAGCAGTGAAAGCCCCTCTAGAAACACCATATATTTT.

The chain uses TRBV7-9 and TRBJ2-2, with D possibly being TRBD1 (6 bases). The V gene lost 8 bases and the J gene lost 1 base, with 17 bases spanning the gap. CDR3 length equals 16 residues. The germline gives CDR1 SEHNR, CDR2 FQNEAQ (reference sequence). The CDR3 coding sequence is TGTGCCAGCCTCAGACAGGAAAGTATGAACACCGGGGAGCTGTTTTTT. Encoded protein: CASLRQESMNTGELFF. Looking up the rest from reference TRBV7-9 and TRBJ2-2 gives the full variable domain: DTGVSQNPRHKITKRGQNVTFRCDPISEHNRLYWYRQTLGQGPEFLTYFQNEAQLEKSRLLSDRFSAERPKGSFSTLEIQRTEQGDSAMYLCASLRQESMNTGELFFGEGSRLTVL.

This clone is a singleton in its sample. The V call is TRBV6-5, the J call TRBJ2-3; TRBD1 matches 8 bases. The germline V gene has CDR1 MNHEY and CDR2 SVGAGI. This CDR3 spans 14 amino acids. The V and J ends lost 5 bases and 4 bases, in that order; junction bases with no gene match: 5. The CDR3 region has the DNA TGTGCCAGCAGTAACGACAGGGGAGCAGATACGCAGTATTTT. Residues: CASSNDRGADTQYF.

For the CDR3, the DNA is TGTGCCAGCAGCCCGCAGACGGGGGTTAGTCAGCCCCAGCATTTT. It codes for CASSPQTGVSQPQHF. The J gene is TRBJ1-5, the V gene TRBV3-1 (or the pseudogene TRBV3-2); TRBD1 might be the D (5 bases). The V end lost 4 bases, the J end lost 6 bases, and 16 bases lay between the germline ends. The CDR3 runs 15 residues. Germline values: CDR1 LGHDT, CDR2 YNNKEL (reference sequence).

This clone was recorded once. This rearrangement joins TRBV5-1 to TRBJ2-3, with 8 bases fitting TRBD1. The CDR3 is 16 residues long. The germline V gene has CDR1 SGHRS and CDR2 YFSETQ. Unmatched junction bases numbered 6, after V lost 3 bases and J lost 0 bases. CDR3 bases: TGCGCCAGCAGCTCAGGACAGGGCTTTAGCACAGATACGCAGTATTTT. Translating it yields CASSSGQGFSTDTQYF.

The V call is TRBV4-1, the J call TRBJ2-7; a possible D gene is TRBD1 (6 bases). Germline CDR1 MGHRA, CDR2 YSYEKL. V was pared by 2 bases and J by 2 bases, with 10 bases between. This CDR3 is built from 14 residues. The CDR3 region is CASSQTGQAYEQYF. The CDR3 bases are TGCGCCAGCAGCCAAACGGGACAAGCCTACGAGCAGTACTTC.

This clone has a handful of counts. The chain uses TRBV2 and TRBJ1-5, with TRBD1 matching 9 bases. The CDR3 has 15 amino acids. Germline V gene data show CDR1 as SNHLY and CDR2 as FYNNEI. V shed 4 bases, J shed 7 bases, and the junction held 8 bases outside the gene matches. The CDR3 loop is CASSGGQGPGQPQHF. The CDR3 DNA reads TGTGCCAGCAGTGGGGGACAGGGTCCGGGGCAGCCCCAGCATTTT. Based on the CDR3 plus reference TRBV2 and TRBJ1-5, the full variable domain is EPEVTQTPSHQVTQMGQEVILRCVPISNHLYFYWYRQILGQKVEFLVSFYNNEISEKSEIFDDQFSVERPDGSNFTLKIRSTKLEDSAMYFCASSGGQGPGQPQHFGDGTRLSIL.

The rearrangement uses TRBV29-1 and TRBJ1-4; TRBD1 might be the D (6 bases). The CDR3 contains 13 residues. Trimming stripped 6 bases from V and 5 bases from J, with 13 bases between. Germline V lookup: CDR1 SQVTM, CDR2 ANQGSEA. The CDR3: CSVTGHSNEKLFF. The CDR3 region has the DNA TGCAGCGTCACAGGGCACTCAAATGAAAAACTGTTTTTT.

CDR3 sequence (DNA): TGTGCCAGCAGTGCAGGAGAAAAACTGTTTTTT. Amino acid sequence: CASSAGEKLFF. The chain couples TRBV2 to TRBJ1-4; D unresolved. Trimming removed 4 bases at V and 8 bases at J, with 5 bases between. Germline CDR1 reads SNHLY; CDR2 reads FYNNEI. The CDR3 runs 11 residues.

The rearrangement links TRBV5-1 to TRBJ2-5; D is possibly TRBD2 (6 bases). The germline V gene has CDR1 SGHRS and CDR2 YFSETQ. This CDR3 comprises 15 residues. V was shortened by 4 bases and J by 2 bases, with 15 bases between the two germline ends. For the CDR3, the DNA is TGCGCCAGCAGCCCAACCCAAGGGAGGCAAGAGACCCAGTACTTC. Translating gives CASSPTQGRQETQYF.

This sequence joins TRBV9 and TRBJ2-2, with 10 bases matching TRBD1. Germline V gene sequence: CDR1 SGDLS, CDR2 YYNGEE. This CDR3 has 13 amino acids. V lost 2 bases to trimming and J lost 11 bases; unmatched junction nucleotides: 3. In DNA form, the CDR3 reads TGTGCCAGCAGCGTTTGGGACAGGGGAGAGCTGTTTTTT. Protein product: CASSVWDRGELFF.

The rearrangement uses TRBV2 and TRBJ1-2; D call uncertain. V was cut by 8 bases and J by 7 bases, with 8 bases left in between. The length of the CDR3 is 10 residues. Germline V gives CDR1 SNHLY, CDR2 FYNNEI. The CDR3 region is CASEGGGYTF. The CDR3 DNA follows: TGTGCCAGCGAGGGTGGTGGCTACACCTTC.

The chain combines TRBV5-1 with TRBJ1-6, with a tentative D call TRBD1 (6 bases). The CDR3 length is 16 residues. CDR1 is SGHRS and CDR2 is YFSETQ in the germline V gene. Trimming took off 7 bases at V and 0 bases at J, with 14 bases between the two ends. Written as DNA, the CDR3 is TGCGCCAGCTCCCCCGGACAGAACTCCTATAATTCACCCCTCCACTTT. Amino acid sequence: CASSPGQNSYNSPLHF. Together with reference TRBV5-1 and TRBJ1-6, the CDR3 gives the full variable domain: KAGVTQTPRYLIKTRGQQVTLSCSPISGHRSVSWYQQTPGQGLQFLFEYFSETQRNKGNFPGRFSGRQFSNSRSEMNVSTLELGDSALYLCASSPGQNSYNSPLHFGNGTRLTVT.

V usage is TRBV24-1 and J usage is TRBJ1-2; D may be TRBD1 (6 bases). The CDR3 has 14 residues. V was shortened by 5 bases and J by 0 bases, with 9 bases between the two germline ends. In germline, CDR1 is KGHDR, CDR2 SFDVKD. CDR3 region: CATSGGTTNYGYTF. In DNA, the CDR3 is TGTGCCACCAGTGGGGGGACAACTAACTATGGCTACACCTTC.

The DNA of the CDR3 is TGTGCCAGCAGCTCACAGGGCTGGATCAACAATGAGCAGTTCTTC. As protein: CASSSQGWINNEQFF. The V gene is TRBV7-3, the J gene TRBJ2-1; tentatively, D is TRBD1 (6 bases). The ends were cut back, 4 bases at V and 5 bases at J, with 15 bases in the middle. Germline lookup yields CDR1 SGHTA and CDR2 FQGTGA. The CDR3 consists of 15 residues. The full variable domain, in which reference TRBV7-3 and TRBJ2-1 provide the parts outside the CDR3, is GAGVSQTPSNKVTEKGKYVELRCDPISGHTALYWYRQSLGQGPEFLIYFQGTGAADDSGLPNDRFFAVRPEGSVSTLKIQRTERGDSAVYLCASSSQGWINNEQFFGPGTRLTVL.

The chain joins TRBV19 to TRBJ1-6; D unresolved. Trimming cost V 7 bases and J 0 bases, with 10 bases left between them. Germline V gene sequence: CDR1 LNHDA, CDR2 SQIVND (reference sequence). This CDR3 spans 15 amino acids. CDR3 DNA sequence: TGTGCCAGTATAGCGGGAAGCTCCTATAATTCACCCCTCCACTTT. It specifies CASIAGSSYNSPLHF. The full variable domain, its missing parts supplied by reference TRBV19 and TRBJ1-6, is DGGITQSPKYLFRKEGQNVTLSCEQNLNHDAMYWYRQDPGQGLRLIYYSQIVNDFQKGDIAEGYSVSREKKESFPLTVTSAQKNPTAFYLCASIAGSSYNSPLHFGNGTRLTVT.